This T cell receptor (beta chain) was retrieved from a study of blood T cell repertoires in COVID-19. Study context: COVID-19 samples from acute and convalescent phases originated in the United States, Italy and Spain.

With V trimmed by 1 base and J by 15 bases, 6 bases remained unmatched. This CDR3 has 13 amino acids. CDR1 is SGHTA and CDR2 is FQGNSA in the germline V gene. Original analysis: Using reference gene primer amplification, nucleated cell counts were estimated. Produced via immunoSEQ multiplex PCR; TCRdb's table is partial and in-frame only. That table furnishes V, J and clone size, whereas the DNA furnished D and trimming. The data show under 200,000 clones, about four fifths seen once. The chain carries TRBV7-2 and TRBJ2-1; TRBD2 aligns across 10 bases. Sequencing input: peripheral blood. This receptor was identified in a man in his forties who had recovered from COVID-19. CDR3 region: CASSLERTSGMFF. DNA for the CDR3: TGTGCCAGCAGCTTAGAACGCACTAGCGGGATGTTCTTC.